The entry that follows covers one T cell receptor (beta chain) sequence. Its antigen remains unknown. The method was immunoSEQ multiplex PCR; TCRdb's version includes in-frame clones alone and lacks a portion of them. The data show tens of thousands of clones, with roughly 82% seen just once and 0.65% to 0.75% held by the top ten. The data stem from a study of graft-versus-host responses after intestinal transplantation. Study overall: Each of the recipients got a multivisceral, liver-intestinal, or isolated intestinal transplant.

The germline V gene encodes CDR1 MNHNY and CDR2 SVGAGI (reference sequence). The V segment lost 5 bases and the J segment 6 bases; nucleotides outside the gene matches: 5. The CDR3 runs to 14 residues. Points from the study as a whole: GvH clonotypes were identified within recipient marrow, with a subset emerging first in ileum or blood. Subjects displaying graft-donor T cell macrochimerism possessed elevated graft-versus-host to host-versus-graft clonal ratios inside allografts.

V and J are TRBV6-6 and TRBJ2-1, with 9 nucleotides matching TRBD2. The TCR comes from a human donor who received an intestinal transplant. The source was unstimulated CD4+ T cells sorted from spleen or lymph node cells, collected before intestinal transplant. The CDR3 loop is CASSPSGKGNEQFF. The CDR3 DNA sequence: TGTGCCAGCAGTCCTAGCGGGAAAGGCAATGAGCAGTTCTTC.